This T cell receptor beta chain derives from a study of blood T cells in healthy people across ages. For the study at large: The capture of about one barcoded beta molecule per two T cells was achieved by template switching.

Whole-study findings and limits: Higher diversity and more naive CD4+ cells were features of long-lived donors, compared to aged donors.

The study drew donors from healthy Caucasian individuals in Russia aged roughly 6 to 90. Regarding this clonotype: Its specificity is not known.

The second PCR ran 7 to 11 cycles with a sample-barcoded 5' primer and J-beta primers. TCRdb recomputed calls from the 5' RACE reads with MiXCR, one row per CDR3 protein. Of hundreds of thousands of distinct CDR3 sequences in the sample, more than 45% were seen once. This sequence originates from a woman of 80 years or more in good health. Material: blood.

The CDR3 is CASSFPDRDSYEQYF. CDR3 sequence (DNA): TGTGCCAGCAGTTTCCCCGACAGGGACTCCTACGAGCAGTACTTC. The J gene is TRBJ2-7, the V gene TRBV27; 7 bases align to TRBD1. V shed 3 bases, J shed 0 bases, and the junction held 5 bases outside the gene matches. There are 15 residues in the CDR3. In germline, CDR1 is MNHEY, CDR2 SMNVEV (reference sequence).